The clone carrying this TCR beta chain was seen at least ten times. The antigen remains unidentified. The CDR3 is 16 residues long. The data derive from a study of early T cells in non-severe SARS-CoV-2 infection. Overall study results and limits: In VDJdb matching, anti-spike CD8 responses were favored while private and CD4 specificities went missing.

Unique molecular identifiers were attached to individual cDNA molecules. TCRdb re-called the 5' RACE reads through MiXCR, storing one row per CDR3 protein. The table records approximately 52,000 distinct CDR3 sequences, roughly 8.2% of them present only once. The chain has TRBV21-1 and TRBJ1-4. TRBV21-1 is recorded as a pseudogene. Material for sequencing was whole blood. The origin of this receptor is an adult who was a healthcare worker with PCR-confirmed SARS-CoV-2 infection or an uninfected control (not recorded which). CDR3 loop: CASSPPGRGGGEKLFF. CDR3 nucleotide sequence: TGTGCCAGCAGCCCCCCCGGTCGGGGAGGAGGTGAAAAACTGTTTTTT.